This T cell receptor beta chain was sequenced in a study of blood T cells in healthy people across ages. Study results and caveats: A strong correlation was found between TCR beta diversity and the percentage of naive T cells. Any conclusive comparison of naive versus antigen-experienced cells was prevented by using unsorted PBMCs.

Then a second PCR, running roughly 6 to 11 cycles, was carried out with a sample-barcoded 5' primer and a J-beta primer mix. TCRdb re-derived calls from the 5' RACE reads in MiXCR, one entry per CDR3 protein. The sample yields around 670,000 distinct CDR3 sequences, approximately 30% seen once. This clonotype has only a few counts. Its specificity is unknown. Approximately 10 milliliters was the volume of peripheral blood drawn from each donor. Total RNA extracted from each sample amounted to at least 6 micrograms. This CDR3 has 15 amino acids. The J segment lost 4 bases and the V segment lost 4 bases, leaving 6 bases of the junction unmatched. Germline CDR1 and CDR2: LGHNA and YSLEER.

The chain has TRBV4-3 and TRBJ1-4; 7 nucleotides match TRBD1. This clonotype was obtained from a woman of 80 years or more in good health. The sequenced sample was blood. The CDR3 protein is CASSPQGSYNEKLFF. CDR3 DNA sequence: TGCGCCAGCAGCCCACAGGGGTCCTATAATGAAAAACTGTTTTTT.